The following is a T cell receptor (beta chain) sequence with its context. No antigen is known for it. This table comes from immunoSEQ multiplex PCR, and its TCRdb copy is limited to in-frame clones, with some not included. Of around 150,000 clones in the sample, about 87% were seen once. The CDR3 runs to 16 residues. CDR1 is SGHTS, CDR2 YDEGEE, per germline. J was trimmed by 4 bases and V by 0 bases; bases with no gene match: 8. This sample stems from a study of T cell responses to AZD1222 COVID-19 vaccine. The overall study: Pooled in the analysis were second doses at about 4 or about 12 weeks.

The study's findings and limits: Donors were chiefly white British, with a greater number of females, and clonal diversity was perhaps underestimated. Spike-specific TCR breadth and depth were elevated following two AZD1222 doses.

The receptor was isolated from an adult in good health. This specimen consisted of peripheral blood, obtained on day 0 of AZD1222 vaccination. V usage is TRBV5-8 and J usage is TRBJ1-2, with 8 bases aligning to TRBD1. The CDR3 bases are TGTGCCAGCAGCTTGGCTAGACAGGGGACTGCCTATGGCTACACCTTC. This codes for CASSLARQGTAYGYTF.